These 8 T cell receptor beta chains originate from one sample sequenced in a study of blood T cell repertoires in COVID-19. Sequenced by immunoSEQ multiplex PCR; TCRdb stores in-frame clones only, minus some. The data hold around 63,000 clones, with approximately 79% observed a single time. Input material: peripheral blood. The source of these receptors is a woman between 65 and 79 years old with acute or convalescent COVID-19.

This CDR3 reads CASSPEGLSNQPQHF. The CDR3 DNA sequence: TGTGCCAGCAGCCCCGAGGGACTGAGCAATCAGCCCCAGCATTTT. The chain links TRBV7-9 to TRBJ1-5; a possible D gene is TRBD1 (5 bases). The CDR3 is made up of 15 amino acids. V dropped 5 bases and J dropped 1 base, with 12 bases sitting between them. Germline-derived CDR1 and CDR2 are SEHNR and FQNEAQ (reference sequence).

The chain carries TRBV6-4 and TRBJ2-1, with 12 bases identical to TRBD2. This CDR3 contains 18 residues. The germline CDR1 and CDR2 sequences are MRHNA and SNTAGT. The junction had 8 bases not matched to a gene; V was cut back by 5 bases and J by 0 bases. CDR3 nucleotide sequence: TGTGCCAGCAGTCCCGGGACTAGCGGGTCGAGCTCCTACAATGAGCAGTTCTTC. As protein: CASSPGTSGSSSYNEQFF.

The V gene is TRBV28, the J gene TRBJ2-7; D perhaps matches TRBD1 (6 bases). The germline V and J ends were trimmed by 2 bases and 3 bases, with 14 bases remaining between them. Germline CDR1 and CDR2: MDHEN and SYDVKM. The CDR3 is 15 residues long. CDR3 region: CASSLRGSPSYEQYF. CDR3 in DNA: TGTGCCAGCAGTTTAAGGGGGTCTCCTAGCTACGAGCAGTACTTC.

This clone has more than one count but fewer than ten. Written as DNA, the CDR3 is TGCGCCAGCAGCGATGGGGGGGATGGTCAGCCCCAGCATTTT. Translated: CASSDGGDGQPQHF. The rearrangement joins TRBV5-1 to TRBJ1-5; weak D call: TRBD1 (5 bases). CDR3 length: 14 residues. Trimming took 4 bases from V and 6 from J, leaving 14 bases between them. Germline V gene lookup returns CDR1 SGHRS and CDR2 YFSETQ.

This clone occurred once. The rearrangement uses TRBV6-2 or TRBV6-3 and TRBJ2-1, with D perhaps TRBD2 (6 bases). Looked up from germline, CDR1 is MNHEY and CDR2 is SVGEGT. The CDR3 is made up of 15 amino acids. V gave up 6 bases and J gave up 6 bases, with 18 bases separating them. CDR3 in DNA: TGTGCCAGCAGCCTGCGTGGGGGAGGTGTCAATGAGCAGTTCTTC. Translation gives CASSLRGGGVNEQFF.

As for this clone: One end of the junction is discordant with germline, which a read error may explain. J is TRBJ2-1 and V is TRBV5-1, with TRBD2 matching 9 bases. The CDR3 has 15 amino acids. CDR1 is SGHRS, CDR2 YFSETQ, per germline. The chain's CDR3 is CASRLAGGPLNEQFF. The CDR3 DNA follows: TGCGCCAGCAGGTTGGCGGGGGGGCCTCTCAATGAGCAGTTCTTC. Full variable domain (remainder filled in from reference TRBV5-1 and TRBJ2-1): KAGVTQTPRYLIKTRGQQVTLSCSPISGHRSVSWYQQTPGQGLQFLFEYFSETQRNKGNFPGRFSGRQFSNSRSEMNVSTLELGDSALYLCASRLAGGPLNEQFFGPGTRLTVL.

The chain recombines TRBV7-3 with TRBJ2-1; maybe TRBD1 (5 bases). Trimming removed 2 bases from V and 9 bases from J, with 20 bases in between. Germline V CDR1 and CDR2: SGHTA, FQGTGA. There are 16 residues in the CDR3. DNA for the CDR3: TGTGCCAGCAGCTTACGAAGAACTGCCAATAGGGGTGAGCAGTTCTTC. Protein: CASSLRRTANRGEQFF.

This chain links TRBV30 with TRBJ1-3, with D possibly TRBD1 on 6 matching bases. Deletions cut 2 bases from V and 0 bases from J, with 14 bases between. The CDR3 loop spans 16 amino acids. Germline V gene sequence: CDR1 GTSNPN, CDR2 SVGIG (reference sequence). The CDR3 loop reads CAWSPTGGLSGNTIYF. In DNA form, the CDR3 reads TGTGCCTGGAGTCCAACCGGGGGGCTCTCTGGAAACACCATATATTTT.